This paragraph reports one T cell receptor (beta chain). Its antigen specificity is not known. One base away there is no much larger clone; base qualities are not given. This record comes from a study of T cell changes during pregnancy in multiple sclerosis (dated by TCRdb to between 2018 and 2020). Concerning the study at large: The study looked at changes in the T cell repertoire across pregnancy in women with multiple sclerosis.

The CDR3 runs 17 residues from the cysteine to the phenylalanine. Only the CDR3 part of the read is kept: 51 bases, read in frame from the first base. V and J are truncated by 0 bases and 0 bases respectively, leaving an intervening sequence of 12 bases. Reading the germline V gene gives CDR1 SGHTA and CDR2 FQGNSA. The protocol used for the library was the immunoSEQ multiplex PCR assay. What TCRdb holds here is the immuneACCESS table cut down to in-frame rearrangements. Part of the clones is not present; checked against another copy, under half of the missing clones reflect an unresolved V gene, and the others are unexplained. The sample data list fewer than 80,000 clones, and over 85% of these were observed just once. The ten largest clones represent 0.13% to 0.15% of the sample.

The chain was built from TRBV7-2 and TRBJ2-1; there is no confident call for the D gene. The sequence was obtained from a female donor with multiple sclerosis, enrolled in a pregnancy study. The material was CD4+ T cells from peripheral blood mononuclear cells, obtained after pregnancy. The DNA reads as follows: TGTGCCAGCAGCTTAGCGAACTTCCCAAGCTCCTACAATGAGCAGTTCTTC. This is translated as CASSLANFPSSYNEQFF.